This TCR beta chain was recorded in a study of cytomegalovirus exposure and HLA in healthy donors. Overall study: Prior work identified 120 million or so unique TCR beta sequences in 150 million to 200 million T cells.

Study outcomes and limitations: Likely technical artifact: a cluster of highly shared sequence variants.

As concerns this clone: Its antigen is as yet unknown.

PCR employed 60 Vbeta and 13 Jbeta primers. Generated by immunoSEQ multiplex PCR, the TCRdb table keeps only in-frame clones and is missing some. The repertoire holds 95,000 to 150,000 clones, with around 75% as singletons. Germline CDR1 and CDR2: SGHRS and YFSETQ. V gave up 3 bases and J gave up 5 bases; unmatched junction bases: 12. The CDR3 has 16 residues. V gene TRBV5-1 combines with J gene TRBJ1-2, with 8 bases matching TRBD1. This clonotype was obtained from a woman aged 40 to 50 in good health and CMV-seropositive. The sequencing input was PBMCs. In DNA, the CDR3 is TGCGCCAGCAGCTCGGACAGAGGCAGGGGGCCATATGGCTACACCTTC. This sequence encodes CASSSDRGRGPYGYTF. Using reference TRBV5-1 and TRBJ1-2 for the parts outside the CDR3, the full variable domain is KAGVTQTPRYLIKTRGQQVTLSCSPISGHRSVSWYQQTPGQGLQFLFEYFSETQRNKGNFPGRFSGRQFSNSRSEMNVSTLELGDSALYLCASSSDRGRGPYGYTFGSGTRLTVV.